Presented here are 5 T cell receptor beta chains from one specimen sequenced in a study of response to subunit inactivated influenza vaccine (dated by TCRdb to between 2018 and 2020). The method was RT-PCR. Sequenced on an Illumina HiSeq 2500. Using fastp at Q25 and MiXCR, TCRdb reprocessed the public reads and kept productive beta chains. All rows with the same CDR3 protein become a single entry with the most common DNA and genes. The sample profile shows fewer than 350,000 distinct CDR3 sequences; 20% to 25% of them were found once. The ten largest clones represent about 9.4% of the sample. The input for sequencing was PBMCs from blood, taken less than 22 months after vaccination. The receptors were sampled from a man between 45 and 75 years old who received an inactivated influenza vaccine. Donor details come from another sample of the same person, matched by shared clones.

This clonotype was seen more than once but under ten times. The CDR3 bases are TGCAGTACTCGGACAGGGAACACAGATACGCAGTATTTT. Translation: CSTRTGNTDTQYF. The chain combines TRBV20-1 with TRBJ2-3; 8 bases line up with TRBD1. The trim removed 8 bases at V and 2 bases at J, leaving 6 bases unmatched. The germline gives CDR1 DFQATT, CDR2 SNEGSKA (reference sequence). The CDR3 contains 13 residues.

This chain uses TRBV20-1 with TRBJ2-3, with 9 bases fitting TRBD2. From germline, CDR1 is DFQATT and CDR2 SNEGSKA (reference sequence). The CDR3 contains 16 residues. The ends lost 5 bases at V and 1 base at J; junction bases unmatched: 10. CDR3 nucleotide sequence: TGCAGTGCTGCCTCTCCGCTAGCGGGGCGCACAGATACGCAGTATTTT. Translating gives CSAASPLAGRTDTQYF.

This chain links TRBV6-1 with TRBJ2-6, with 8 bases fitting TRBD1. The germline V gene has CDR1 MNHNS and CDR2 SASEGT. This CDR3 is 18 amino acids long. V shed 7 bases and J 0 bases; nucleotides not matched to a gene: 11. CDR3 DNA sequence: TGTGCCAGCACGAGGGGAGACAGGGGATCCTCTGGGGCCAACGTCCTGACTTTC. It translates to CASTRGDRGSSGANVLTF.

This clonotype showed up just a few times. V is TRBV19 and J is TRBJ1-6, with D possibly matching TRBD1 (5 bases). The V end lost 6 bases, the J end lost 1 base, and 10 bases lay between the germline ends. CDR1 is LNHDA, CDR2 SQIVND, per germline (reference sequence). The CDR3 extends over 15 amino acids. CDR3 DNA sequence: TGTGCCAGTAGGACAGCCGTTTCCTATAATTCACCCCTCCACTTT. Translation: CASRTAVSYNSPLHF.

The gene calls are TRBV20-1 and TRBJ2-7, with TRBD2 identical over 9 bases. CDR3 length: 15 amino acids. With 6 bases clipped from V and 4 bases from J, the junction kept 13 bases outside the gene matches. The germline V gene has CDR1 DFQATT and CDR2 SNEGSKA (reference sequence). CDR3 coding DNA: TGCAGTGCAATAGCGGGAGCTCCCTCCCAGTACGAGCAGTACTTC. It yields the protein CSAIAGAPSQYEQYF.